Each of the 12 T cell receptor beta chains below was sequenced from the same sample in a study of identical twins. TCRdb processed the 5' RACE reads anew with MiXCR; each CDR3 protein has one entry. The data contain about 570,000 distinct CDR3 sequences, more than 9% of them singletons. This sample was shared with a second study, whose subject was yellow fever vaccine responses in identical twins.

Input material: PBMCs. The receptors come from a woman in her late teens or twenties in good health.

The CDR3 nucleotides read TGTGCCACCAGCAGCCCCCTCCTTAGCACAGATACGCAGTATTTT. Protein sequence: CATSSPLLSTDTQYF. This chain joins TRBV15 and TRBJ2-3; D is undetermined. Trimming shortened V by 3 bases and J by 0 bases, and 10 bases separated the two germline ends. CDR1 and CDR2 (germline): LNHNV, YYDKDF (reference sequence). This CDR3 contains 15 residues.

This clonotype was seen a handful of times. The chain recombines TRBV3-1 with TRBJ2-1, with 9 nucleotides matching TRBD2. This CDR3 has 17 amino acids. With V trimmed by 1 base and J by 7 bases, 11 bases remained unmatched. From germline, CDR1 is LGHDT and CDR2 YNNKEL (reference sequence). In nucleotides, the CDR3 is TGTGCCAGCAGCCAAGTTAGCGGGAGTTTGGGTATAAATGAGCAGTTCTTC. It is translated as CASSQVSGSLGINEQFF.

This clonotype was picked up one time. CDR3 amino acids: CAITGGYPLEQYF. The CDR3 DNA reads as TGTGCCATCACGGGGGGGTACCCGCTCGAGCAGTACTTC. The chain couples TRBV10-3 to TRBJ2-7; 8 nucleotides agree with TRBD2. Trimming removed 7 bases from V and 6 bases from J; junction bases left unmatched: 8. CDR3 length: 13 amino acids. Germline values: CDR1 ENHRY, CDR2 SYGVKD.

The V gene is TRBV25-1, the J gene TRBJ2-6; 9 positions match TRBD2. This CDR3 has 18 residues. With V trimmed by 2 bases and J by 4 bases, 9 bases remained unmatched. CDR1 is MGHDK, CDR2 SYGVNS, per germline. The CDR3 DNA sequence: TGTGCCAGCAGTGAACCGACTAGCGGTCAACGGGGGGCCAACGTCCTGACTTTC. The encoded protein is CASSEPTSGQRGANVLTF.

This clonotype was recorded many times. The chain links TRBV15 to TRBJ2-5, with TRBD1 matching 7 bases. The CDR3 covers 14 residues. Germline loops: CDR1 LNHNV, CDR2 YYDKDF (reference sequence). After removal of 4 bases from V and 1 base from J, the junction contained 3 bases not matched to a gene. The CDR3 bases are TGTGCCACCAGCAAGACAGGGACCCAAGAGACCCAGTACTTC. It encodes CATSKTGTQETQYF. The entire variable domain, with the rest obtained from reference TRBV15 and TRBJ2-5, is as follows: DAMVIQNPRYQVTQFGKPVTLSCSQTLNHNVMYWYQQKSSQAPKLLFHYYDKDFNNEADTPDNFQSRRPNTSFCFLDIRSPGLGDTAMYLCATSKTGTQETQYFGPGTRLLVL.

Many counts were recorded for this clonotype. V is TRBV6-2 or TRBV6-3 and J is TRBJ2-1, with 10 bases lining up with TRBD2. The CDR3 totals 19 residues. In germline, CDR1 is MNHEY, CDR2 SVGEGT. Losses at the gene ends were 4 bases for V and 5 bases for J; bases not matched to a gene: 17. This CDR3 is CASSLPIWSSGSVDNEQFF. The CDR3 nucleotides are TGTGCCAGCAGTTTACCCATTTGGTCTAGCGGGAGTGTCGACAATGAGCAGTTCTTC.

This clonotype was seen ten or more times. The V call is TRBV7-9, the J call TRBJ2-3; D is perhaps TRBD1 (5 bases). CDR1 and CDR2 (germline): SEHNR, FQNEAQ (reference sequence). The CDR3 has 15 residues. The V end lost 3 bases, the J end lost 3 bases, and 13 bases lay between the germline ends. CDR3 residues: CASSLAGYGTDTQYF. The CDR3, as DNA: TGTGCCAGCAGCTTGGCAGGGTATGGAACAGATACGCAGTATTTT. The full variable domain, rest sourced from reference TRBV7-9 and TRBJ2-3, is DTGVSQNPRHKITKRGQNVTFRCDPISEHNRLYWYRQTLGQGPEFLTYFQNEAQLEKSRLLSDRFSAERPKGSFSTLEIQRTEQGDSAMYLCASSLAGYGTDTQYFGPGTRLTVL.

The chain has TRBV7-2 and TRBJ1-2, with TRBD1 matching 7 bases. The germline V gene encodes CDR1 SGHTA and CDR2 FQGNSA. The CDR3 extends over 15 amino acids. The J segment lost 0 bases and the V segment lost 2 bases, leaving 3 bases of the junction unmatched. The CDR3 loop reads CASSLRGLPNYGYTF. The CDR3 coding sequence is TGTGCCAGCAGCTTAAGGGGGCTGCCTAACTATGGCTACACCTTC.

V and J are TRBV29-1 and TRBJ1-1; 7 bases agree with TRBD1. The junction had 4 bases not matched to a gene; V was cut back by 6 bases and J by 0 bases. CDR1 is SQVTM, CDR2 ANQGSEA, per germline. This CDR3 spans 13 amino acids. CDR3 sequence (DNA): TGCAGCGTCCCGGGACAGATGAACACTGAAGCTTTCTTT. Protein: CSVPGQMNTEAFF.

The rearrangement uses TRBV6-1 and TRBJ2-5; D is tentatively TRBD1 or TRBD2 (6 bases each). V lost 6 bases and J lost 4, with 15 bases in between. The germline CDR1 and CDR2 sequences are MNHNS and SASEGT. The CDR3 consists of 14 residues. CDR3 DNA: TGTGCCAGCAGCCGTTCGGGGGCTCGAGAGACCCAGTACTTC. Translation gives CASSRSGARETQYF.

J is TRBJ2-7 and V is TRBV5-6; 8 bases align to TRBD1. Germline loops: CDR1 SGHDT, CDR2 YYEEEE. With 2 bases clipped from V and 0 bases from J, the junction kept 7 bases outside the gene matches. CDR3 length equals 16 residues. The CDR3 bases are TGTGCCAGCAGCTTAGCCGGGACAGGTGTCTCCTACGAGCAGTACTTC. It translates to CASSLAGTGVSYEQYF.

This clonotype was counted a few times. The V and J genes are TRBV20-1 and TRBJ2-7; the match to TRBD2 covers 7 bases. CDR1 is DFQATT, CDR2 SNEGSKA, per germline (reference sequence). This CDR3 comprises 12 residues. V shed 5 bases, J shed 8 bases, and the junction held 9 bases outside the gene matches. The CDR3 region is CSAHGEGSKQYF. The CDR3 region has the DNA TGCAGTGCTCATGGGGAGGGATCTAAGCAGTACTTC.